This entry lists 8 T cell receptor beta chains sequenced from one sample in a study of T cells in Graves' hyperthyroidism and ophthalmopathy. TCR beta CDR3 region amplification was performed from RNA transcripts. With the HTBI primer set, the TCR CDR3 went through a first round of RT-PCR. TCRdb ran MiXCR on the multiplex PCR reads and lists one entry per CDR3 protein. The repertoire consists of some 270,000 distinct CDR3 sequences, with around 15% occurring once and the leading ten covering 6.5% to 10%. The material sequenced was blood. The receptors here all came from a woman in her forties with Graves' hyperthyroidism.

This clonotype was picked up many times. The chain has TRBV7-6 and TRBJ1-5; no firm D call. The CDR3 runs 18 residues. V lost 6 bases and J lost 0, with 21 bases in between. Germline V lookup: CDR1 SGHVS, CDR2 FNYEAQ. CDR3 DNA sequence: TGTGCCAGCAGTCGCGGACCCCGGGCTTTTTATAGCAATCAGCCCCAGCATTTT. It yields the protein CASSRGPRAFYSNQPQHF.

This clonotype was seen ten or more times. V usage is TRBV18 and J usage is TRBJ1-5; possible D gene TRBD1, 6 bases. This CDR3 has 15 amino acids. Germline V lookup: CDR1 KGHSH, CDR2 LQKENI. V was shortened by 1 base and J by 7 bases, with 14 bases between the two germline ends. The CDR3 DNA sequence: TGTGCCAGCTCACCACGGGGGCTATCGGGGCAGCCCCAGCATTTT. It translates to CASSPRGLSGQPQHF.

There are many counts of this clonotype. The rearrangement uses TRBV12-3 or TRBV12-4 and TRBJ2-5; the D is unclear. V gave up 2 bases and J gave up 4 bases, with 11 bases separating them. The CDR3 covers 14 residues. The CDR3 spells CASSLSGVPETQYF. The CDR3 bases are TGTGCCAGCAGTTTATCGGGCGTGCCAGAGACCCAGTACTTC.

The CDR3 DNA follows: TGCAGCGTTGCCAGAGAGGGGGATACGCAGTATTTT. Protein sequence: CSVAREGDTQYF. This chain joins TRBV29-1 and TRBJ2-3; TRBD1 or TRBD2 may be the D gene (5 bases each). Germline CDR1 and CDR2: SQVTM and ANQGSEA. The CDR3 has 12 residues. V shed 4 bases and J shed 6 bases, with 11 bases lying between them.

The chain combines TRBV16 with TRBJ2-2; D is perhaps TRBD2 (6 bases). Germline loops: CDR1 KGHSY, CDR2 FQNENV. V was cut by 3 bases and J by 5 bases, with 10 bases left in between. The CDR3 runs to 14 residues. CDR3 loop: CASSHLRGTGELFF. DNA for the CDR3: TGTGCCAGCAGCCATTTACGGGGGACCGGGGAGCTGTTTTTT.

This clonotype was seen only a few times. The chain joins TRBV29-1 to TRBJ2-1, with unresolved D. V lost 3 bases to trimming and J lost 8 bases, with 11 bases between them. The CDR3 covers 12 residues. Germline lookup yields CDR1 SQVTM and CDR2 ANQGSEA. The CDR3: CSVEELWDEQFF. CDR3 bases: TGCAGCGTTGAGGAGCTCTGGGATGAGCAGTTCTTC.

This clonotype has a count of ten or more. The CDR3 coding sequence is TGTGCCAGCTCACCACCGGCAGGGGTCTATGAGCAGTTCTTC. Protein: CASSPPAGVYEQFF. The V and J genes are TRBV18 and TRBJ2-1; D may be TRBD1 (6 bases). The CDR3 loop spans 14 amino acids. Per the germline V gene, CDR1 is KGHSH and CDR2 is LQKENI. With 0 bases removed from V and 8 bases from J, the gap between germline ends came to 11 bases. Together with reference TRBV18 and TRBJ2-1, the CDR3 gives the full variable domain: NAGVMQNPRHLVRRRGQEARLRCSPMKGHSHVYWYRQLPEEGLKFMVYLQKENIIDESGMPKERFSAEFPKEGPSILRIQQVVRGDSAAYFCASSPPAGVYEQFFGPGTRLTVL.

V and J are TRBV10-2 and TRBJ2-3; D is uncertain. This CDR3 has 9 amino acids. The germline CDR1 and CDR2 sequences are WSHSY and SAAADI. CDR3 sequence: CASTDTQYF. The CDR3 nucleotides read TGCGCATCCACAGATACGCAGTATTTT.